These 3 T cell receptor beta chains were sequenced from one sample in a study of cytomegalovirus exposure and HLA in healthy donors. PCR amplification relied on 60 Vbeta primers (plus 13 Jbeta primers). The data were produced by immunoSEQ multiplex PCR, yet TCRdb's version contains in-frame clones alone and is incomplete. The sample includes 150,000 to 200,000 clones, about 75% seen only once; the top ten take roughly 4.5%. Sequenced input: PBMCs. These receptors all come from a man younger than 30 in good health and CMV-seropositive.

This rearrangement joins TRBV14 to TRBJ1-2; D is undetermined. Trimming removed 0 bases at V and 5 bases at J, with 13 bases between. The length of the CDR3 is 15 residues. Germline CDR1 is SGHDN and CDR2 is FVKESK. The CDR3 protein is CASSQDRRAGYGYTF. CDR3 DNA: TGTGCCAGCAGCCAAGATCGGAGGGCTGGGTATGGCTACACCTTC.

This sequence joins TRBV6-1 and TRBJ2-5; a weak D match, TRBD2 (6 bases). Trimming took 3 bases from V and 2 from J, leaving 25 bases between them. Germline V CDR1 and CDR2: MNHNS, SASEGT. The CDR3 covers 19 residues. CDR3 in DNA: TGTGCCAGCAGTGAGGGCGGGGTTGGGGGGAGAATTAAACAAGAGACCCAGTACTTC. Its translation: CASSEGGVGGRIKQETQYF.

The rearrangement uses TRBV5-5 and TRBJ1-6; no definite D call. From germline, CDR1 is SGHKS and CDR2 YYEKEE (reference sequence). V gave up 4 bases and J gave up 10 bases, with 24 bases separating them. The CDR3 sequence is 17 residues long. The CDR3: CASSRDPGAVGKSPLHF. In DNA, the CDR3 is TGTGCCAGCAGCCGAGATCCGGGAGCGGTAGGAAAATCACCCCTCCACTTT.